This T cell receptor (beta chain) was captured in a study of blood T cell repertoires in COVID-19. Study-level information: PBMCs, B-cell-depleted T cells, or T cells provided the cDNA or gDNA that made up the material.

The CDR3 totals 13 residues. CDR1 and CDR2 (germline): SGHDN, FVKESK. The germline V and J ends were trimmed by 5 bases and 0 bases, with 7 bases remaining between them. This table comes from immunoSEQ multiplex PCR, and its TCRdb copy is limited to in-frame clones, with some not included. The sample gives about 250,000 clones, 70% to 90% of which show up once; about 1.3% is in the top ten. V gene TRBV14 combines with J gene TRBJ1-1; a weak D match, TRBD1 (5 bases). The sequenced sample consisted of peripheral blood. The sequence came from a man aged 80 or over with acute or convalescent COVID-19. The CDR3 reads CASSKGMNTEAFF. For the CDR3, the DNA is TGTGCCAGCAGCAAGGGGATGAACACTGAAGCTTTCTTT.